A single sample gave rise to the 7 T cell receptor beta chains below, sequenced in a study of cytomegalovirus exposure and HLA in healthy donors. The PCR ran on 60 Vbeta and 13 Jbeta primers. Generated by immunoSEQ multiplex PCR, the TCRdb table keeps only in-frame clones and is missing some. The sample contains about 21,000 clones, about 80% of which appear only once. The sample comprised PBMCs. Receptor source: a man in his fifties or sixties in good health and CMV-seronegative.

This chain links TRBV11-3 with TRBJ2-7; TRBD2 might be the D (6 bases). CDR3 length equals 15 residues. V was cut by 1 base and J by 4 bases, with 14 bases left in between. The germline gives CDR1 SGHNT, CDR2 YENEEA. The DNA for the CDR3 is TGTGCCAGCAGCTTAGGCGGTAGCGGTCTTTACGAGCAGTACTTC. This encodes CASSLGGSGLYEQYF.

This clone was observed a few times. V usage is TRBV5-1 and J usage is TRBJ2-1, with a weak D call TRBD2 (7 bases). This CDR3 is built from 14 residues. Looked up from germline, CDR1 is SGHRS and CDR2 is YFSETQ. V was shortened by 2 bases and J by 6 bases, with 12 bases between the two germline ends. CDR3: CASSFPGGSNEQFF. CDR3 coding DNA: TGCGCCAGCAGCTTCCCGGGGGGCAGCAATGAGCAGTTCTTC.

J is TRBJ2-7 and V is TRBV11-2; D may be TRBD1 (6 bases). Per the germline V gene, CDR1 is SGHAT and CDR2 is FQNNGV. Deletions cut 0 bases from V and 6 bases from J, with 12 bases between. The CDR3 covers 14 residues. The DNA for the CDR3 is TGTGCCAGCAGCTTAGAACAGGGTTCAGTCGAGCAGTACTTC. It translates to CASSLEQGSVEQYF.

This chain connects TRBV27 to TRBJ1-5, with no clear D. Looked up from germline, CDR1 is MNHEY and CDR2 is SMNVEV (reference sequence). CDR3 size: 14 residues. Trimming left V 2 bases short and J 2 bases short, with 7 bases between. CDR3 sequence: CASSLVRGNQPQHF. The DNA of the CDR3 is TGTGCCAGCAGTTTAGTTCGTGGCAATCAGCCCCAGCATTTT.

The chain carries TRBV11-2 and TRBJ2-1; 9 nucleotides match TRBD2. The germline V gene has CDR1 SGHAT and CDR2 FQNNGV. The CDR3 loop spans 15 amino acids. The V and J ends lost 8 bases and 6 bases, in that order; junction bases with no gene match: 11. CDR3 loop: CASSRAGTSFNEQFF. The DNA of the CDR3 is TGTGCCAGCTCCCGCGCCGGGACTAGCTTCAATGAGCAGTTCTTC.

The chain employs TRBV6-4 and TRBJ1-6; D not certain. CDR1 and CDR2 (germline): MRHNA, SNTAGT. This CDR3 has 15 amino acids. Trimming removed 4 bases from V and 0 bases from J, with 7 bases in between. DNA of the CDR3: TGTGCCAGCAGTGCCGGGAGCTCCTATAATTCACCCCTCCACTTT. Translated, it gives CASSAGSSYNSPLHF.

The rearrangement joins TRBV6-1 to TRBJ2-1; 7 bases line up with TRBD1. The CDR3 is 14 amino acids. Germline CDR1 is MNHNS and CDR2 is SASEGT. V shed 6 bases and J 0 bases; nucleotides not matched to a gene: 2. This CDR3 is CASRRDSSYNEQFF. CDR3 sequence (DNA): TGTGCCAGCAGGAGGGACAGCTCCTACAATGAGCAGTTCTTC.